The T cell receptor beta chain described here comes from a study of tumor and adjacent non-tumor tissue in lung cancer. Whole-study results and caveats: Compared with tumor, normal lung showed significantly lower TCR diversity.

A remark on this clonotype: Its antigen is unknown. Here the CDR3 omits its conserved ending phenylalanine or tryptophan, so a read error is the likely source.

The library came from three nested PCR rounds adapted from ARM-PCR protocols. A single record per CDR3 protein comes from TCRdb applying MiXCR to the multiplex PCR reads. The data contain approximately 140,000 distinct CDR3 sequences, around 61% of them singletons. RNA was extracted from bulk tissue without any cell sorting. Germline V gives CDR1 SQVTM, CDR2 ANQGSEA. The CDR3 runs 13 residues. Trimming removed 4 bases from V and 7 bases from J, with 16 bases in between. The clonotype originates from a man aged 55 to 69 with small cell lung cancer. The rearrangement uses TRBV29-1 and TRBJ2-5, with D unresolved. Sequenced sample: lung tumor tissue. CDR3 sequence (DNA): TGCAGCGTTGGGGTTAGCAGCGAAGGGACCCAGTACCTC. This sequence encodes CSVGVSSEGTQYL.